This T cell receptor beta chain was recorded in a study of cytomegalovirus exposure and HLA in healthy donors. Primers for the PCR totalled 60 Vbeta and 13 Jbeta. Method: immunoSEQ multiplex PCR; TCRdb's copy keeps in-frame clones and lacks some. The sample records around 200,000 clones, around 83% being singletons. The junction had 8 bases not matched to a gene; V was cut back by 1 base and J by 13 bases. From germline, CDR1 is MGHRA and CDR2 YSYEKL. The CDR3 is made up of 15 amino acids. Sequenced sample: PBMCs. The chain recombines TRBV4-1 with TRBJ2-1; TRBD2 aligns across 12 bases. This TCR derives from a girl aged 2-10 years in good health and CMV-seropositive. The CDR3 DNA follows: TGCGCCAGCAGCCAAGGCGGTCTAGCGGGAGGGCTACAGTTCTTC. This encodes CASSQGGLAGGLQFF.